Following are 30 T cell receptor beta chains from one sample sequenced in a study of blood T cell repertoires in COVID-19. TCRdb's table, derived via immunoSEQ multiplex PCR, lists solely in-frame clones and lacks some. The repertoire consists of a few hundred thousand clones, with 80% to 85% occurring once and the leading ten covering around 3.1%. Sequencing was performed on peripheral blood. All receptors come from a woman in her 30s who had recovered from COVID-19.

The chain has TRBV9 and TRBJ2-1; the match to TRBD2 covers 12 bases. CDR3 size: 15 residues. Looked up from germline, CDR1 is SGDLS and CDR2 is YYNGEE. The ends lost 4 bases at V and 7 bases at J; junction bases unmatched: 6. The CDR3 nucleotides are TGTGCCAGCAGCCCTAGCGGGAGGGCCCCGAATGAGCAGTTCTTC. As protein: CASSPSGRAPNEQFF.

The rearrangement uses TRBV15 and TRBJ2-3; tentatively, D is TRBD1 (5 bases). Looked up from germline, CDR1 is LNHNV and CDR2 is YYDKDF (reference sequence). The ends were cut back, 0 bases at V and 4 bases at J, with 14 bases in the middle. This CDR3 contains 16 residues. The CDR3 region has the DNA TGTGCCACCAGCAGAGAGGGGTCAGGGATCGCAGATACGCAGTATTTT. Translation gives CATSREGSGIADTQYF.

The chain links TRBV7-2 to TRBJ2-7, with 8 nucleotides matching TRBD1. Germline values: CDR1 SGHTA, CDR2 FQGNSA. CDR3 size: 14 residues. V dropped 6 bases and J dropped 12; count of bases not matched to a gene: 16. The CDR3 coding sequence is TGTGCCAGCAGTTACGACAGGGGCCCGCGCCCTCTGTACTTC. It encodes CASSYDRGPRPLYF.

The chain links TRBV5-6 to TRBJ2-6; D gene uncertain. This CDR3 contains 15 residues. Between the trimmed V and J ends, which lost 2 bases and 0 bases, there was a span of 6 bases. Germline loops: CDR1 SGHDT, CDR2 YYEEEE. CDR3 amino acids: CASSFYSSGANVLTF. DNA of the CDR3: TGTGCCAGCAGCTTTTACAGCTCTGGGGCCAACGTCCTGACTTTC.

The V gene is TRBV6-6, the J gene TRBJ2-1; 13 bases match TRBD2. This CDR3 is 16 amino acids long. CDR1 and CDR2 (germline): MNHNY, SVGAGI (reference sequence). V shed 6 bases and J 7 bases; nucleotides not matched to a gene: 9. The CDR3 is CASSIRTSGRPNEQFF. The CDR3 DNA follows: TGTGCCAGCAGCATTCGGACTAGCGGGAGACCTAATGAGCAGTTCTTC.

The chain joins TRBV10-3 to TRBJ2-7; D might be TRBD2 (5 bases). The CDR3 spans 10 residues. V lost 11 bases and J 7 bases, leaving 12 bases between the germline ends. Germline V gene data show CDR1 as ENHRY and CDR2 as SYGVKD. As DNA, the CDR3 is TGTGCCGCCGGGATGAGGGAGCAGTACTTC. Encoded protein: CAAGMREQYF.

The chain employs TRBV5-1 and TRBJ2-5; D gene ambiguous. The V gene's germline CDR1 is SGHRS and CDR2 YFSETQ. V was clipped by 1 base and J by 4 bases, with 5 bases between them. The CDR3 runs to 12 residues. The CDR3: CASSLRRETQYF. The CDR3 coding sequence is TGCGCCAGCAGCTTGCGCAGAGAGACCCAGTACTTC. The full variable domain, in which reference TRBV5-1 and TRBJ2-5 provide the parts outside the CDR3, is KAGVTQTPRYLIKTRGQQVTLSCSPISGHRSVSWYQQTPGQGLQFLFEYFSETQRNKGNFPGRFSGRQFSNSRSEMNVSTLELGDSALYLCASSLRRETQYFGPGTRLLVL.

This clone was counted once. The rearrangement joins TRBV9 to TRBJ2-3; weak D call: TRBD2 (5 bases). This CDR3 spans 13 amino acids. Germline lookup yields CDR1 SGDLS and CDR2 YYNGEE. V lost 4 bases and J 4 bases, leaving 10 bases between the germline ends. The chain's CDR3 is CASSPRGADTQYF. The CDR3 DNA sequence: TGTGCCAGCAGCCCCCGGGGAGCAGATACGCAGTATTTT.

The V gene is TRBV25-1, the J gene TRBJ2-2, with D perhaps TRBD1 (6 bases). The CDR3 spans 17 residues. Deletions cut 1 base from V and 3 bases from J, with 15 bases between. CDR1 and CDR2 (germline): MGHDK, SYGVNS. The CDR3 here is CASSEFPGTSYTGELFF. The CDR3 DNA sequence: TGTGCCAGCAGTGAATTTCCCGGGACAAGTTACACCGGGGAGCTGTTTTTT.

The chain carries TRBV9 and TRBJ1-2; a possible D gene is TRBD1 (6 bases). The germline CDR1 and CDR2 sequences are SGDLS and YYNGEE. The length of the CDR3 is 12 residues. Trimming removed 6 bases at V and 1 base at J, with 7 bases between. CDR3 nucleotides: TGTGCCAGCACGGACAGTAACTATGGCTACACCTTC. This gives the protein CASTDSNYGYTF.

V is TRBV28 and J is TRBJ1-1; maybe TRBD1 (6 bases). This CDR3 is built from 15 residues. V lost 2 bases and J lost 2, with 12 bases in between. Looked up from germline, CDR1 is MDHEN and CDR2 is SYDVKM. The CDR3 bases are TGTGCCAGCAGTTTACCGGGGGGGGCCAACACTGAAGCTTTCTTT. This encodes CASSLPGGANTEAFF.

This clone was recorded only once. The chain combines TRBV7-3 with TRBJ2-1, with TRBD2 matching 8 bases. Germline CDR1 is SGHTA and CDR2 is FQGTGA. Germline trimming cut 2 bases from V and 4 bases from J; bases unmatched to any gene: 4. The CDR3 has 15 residues. The CDR3 nucleotides read TGTGCCAGCAGCTTATCGGGGGGGACATACAATGAGCAGTTCTTC. This encodes CASSLSGGTYNEQFF. The variable domain in full, completed from reference TRBV7-3 and TRBJ2-1, reads GAGVSQTPSNKVTEKGKYVELRCDPISGHTALYWYRQSLGQGPEFLIYFQGTGAADDSGLPNDRFFAVRPEGSVSTLKIQRTERGDSAVYLCASSLSGGTYNEQFFGPGTRLTVL.

V and J are TRBV18 and TRBJ2-3, with 8 bases that match TRBD2. The V gene end was trimmed by 2 bases and the J gene end by 3 bases; junction bases not matched to a gene: 4. The CDR3 runs to 15 residues. Germline CDR1 reads KGHSH; CDR2 reads LQKENI. The CDR3 nucleotides are TGTGCCAGCTCACCATCGACTAGCGAGACAGATACGCAGTATTTT. Its protein product is CASSPSTSETDTQYF.

The rearrangement joins TRBV27 to TRBJ2-7; 11 bases fit TRBD1. This CDR3 is 15 amino acids long. V lost 4 bases and J lost 2; bases outside the gene matches: 4. Germline values: CDR1 MNHEY, CDR2 SMNVEV (reference sequence). The CDR3 sequence: CASSSRDRGTYEQYF. The CDR3 bases are TGTGCCAGCAGTTCCCGGGACAGGGGGACCTACGAGCAGTACTTC.

This sequence joins TRBV5-1 and TRBJ1-1, with TRBD1 matching over 7 bases. The CDR3 length is 13 residues. The germline V gene encodes CDR1 SGHRS and CDR2 YFSETQ. Trimming took 3 bases from V and 4 from J; bases not matched to a gene: 3. This CDR3 is CASSSAGGTEAFF. The DNA for the CDR3 is TGCGCCAGCAGCTCTGCAGGGGGCACTGAAGCTTTCTTT.

The chain couples TRBV19 to TRBJ2-1; 12 bases align to TRBD2. V was pared by 6 bases and J by 8 bases, with 5 bases of the junction left unmatched. The germline V gene has CDR1 LNHDA and CDR2 SQIVND (reference sequence). CDR3 length: 14 amino acids. The CDR3 spells CASSLAGGIHEQFF. CDR3 coding DNA: TGTGCCAGTAGCCTAGCGGGAGGGATCCATGAGCAGTTCTTC.

The V gene is TRBV29-1, the J gene TRBJ1-4; no firm D call. The CDR3 contains 13 residues. Trimming took 6 bases from V and 4 from J, leaving 12 bases between them. Per the germline V gene, CDR1 is SQVTM and CDR2 is ANQGSEA. In nucleotides, the CDR3 is TGCAGCGTCGCCGGGGTAATTAATGAAAAACTGTTTTTT. Translated: CSVAGVINEKLFF.

The chain recombines TRBV7-9 with TRBJ1-1, with TRBD1 as a possible D gene (6 bases). V shed 2 bases and J shed 0 bases, with 10 bases lying between them. Germline CDR1 SEHNR, CDR2 FQNEAQ (reference sequence). The CDR3 contains 15 residues. CDR3 coding DNA: TGTGCCAGCAGCTTAATAGGGGGAATGAACACTGAAGCTTTCTTT. This gives the protein CASSLIGGMNTEAFF.

The rearrangement joins TRBV11-3 to TRBJ2-1, with 10 bases aligning to TRBD2. Trimming removed 0 bases from V and 4 bases from J; junction bases left unmatched: 0. The germline V gene has CDR1 SGHNT and CDR2 YENEEA. This CDR3 has 15 amino acids. The CDR3 sequence is CASSLELAGYNEQFF. For the CDR3, the DNA is TGTGCCAGCAGCTTAGAACTAGCGGGGTACAATGAGCAGTTCTTC.

CDR3 loop: CASSIAAGRNTEAFF. In DNA form, the CDR3 reads TGTGCCAGCAGCATCGCGGCAGGGCGAAACACTGAAGCTTTCTTT. This chain uses TRBV28 with TRBJ1-1, with a weak D call TRBD1 (5 bases). The germline V and J ends were trimmed by 6 bases and 2 bases, with 16 bases remaining between them. The CDR3 is made up of 15 amino acids. The germline CDR1 and CDR2 sequences are MDHEN and SYDVKM.

This clone showed up just a few times. The chain carries TRBV5-1 and TRBJ1-2; D might be TRBD1 (5 bases). The CDR3 spans 12 residues. CDR1 SGHRS and CDR2 YFSETQ come from the germline V gene. Trimming cost V 4 bases and J 13 bases, with 17 bases left between them. CDR3 in amino acids: CASSPSGLAPTF. CDR3 nucleotides: TGCGCCAGCAGCCCATCGGGACTCGCCCCCACCTTC.

The chain couples TRBV2 to TRBJ1-1; 9 bases line up with TRBD1. This CDR3 comprises 15 residues. With 8 bases clipped from V and 5 bases from J, the junction kept 12 bases outside the gene matches. Germline V gene data show CDR1 as SNHLY and CDR2 as FYNNEI. CDR3 protein: CASEDRDRVGTEAFF. The CDR3 DNA reads TGTGCCAGCGAAGACCGGGACAGGGTGGGGACTGAAGCTTTCTTT.

The chain links TRBV27 to TRBJ1-1; no reliable D call. V lost 5 bases to trimming and J lost 0 bases, with 10 bases between them. Germline values: CDR1 MNHEY, CDR2 SMNVEV (reference sequence). The CDR3 is 14 amino acids. The CDR3 reads CASSPHRLNTEAFF. CDR3 bases: TGTGCCAGCAGTCCTCACAGATTGAACACTGAAGCTTTCTTT.

The chain links TRBV5-1 to TRBJ2-1, with 11 positions matching TRBD2. The germline CDR1 and CDR2 sequences are SGHRS and YFSETQ. V lost 6 bases, J lost 8 bases, and 13 bases stayed unmatched. The CDR3 has 16 amino acids. In DNA form, the CDR3 reads TGCGCCAGCACGGTGCCCTTACTAGCGGGAGTCGATGAGCAGTTCTTC. This sequence encodes CASTVPLLAGVDEQFF. The whole variable domain, filled in from reference TRBV5-1 and TRBJ2-1, reads KAGVTQTPRYLIKTRGQQVTLSCSPISGHRSVSWYQQTPGQGLQFLFEYFSETQRNKGNFPGRFSGRQFSNSRSEMNVSTLELGDSALYLCASTVPLLAGVDEQFFGPGTRLTVL.

This chain joins TRBV18 and TRBJ1-1; D is undetermined. Germline V lookup: CDR1 KGHSH, CDR2 LQKENI. The CDR3 contains 14 residues. Trimming took 3 bases from V and 1 from J, leaving 9 bases between them. CDR3 amino acids: CASSPGRGNTEAFF. The CDR3 DNA is TGTGCCAGCTCACCGGGTCGGGGGAACACTGAAGCTTTCTTT.

The chain links TRBV6-2 or TRBV6-3 to TRBJ2-1, with 8 bases that match TRBD2. From germline, CDR1 is MNHEY and CDR2 SVGEGT. This CDR3 contains 20 residues. V was clipped by 2 bases and J by 3 bases; unmatched bases: 18. The chain's CDR3 is CASSYPRSGGRGENYNEQFF. The CDR3 DNA sequence: TGTGCCAGCAGTTACCCCAGGTCCGGTGGGCGGGGGGAAAACTACAATGAGCAGTTCTTC.

The V call is TRBV6-5, the J call TRBJ1-1; 9 nucleotides align to TRBD1. Germline V CDR1 and CDR2: MNHEY, SVGAGI. Trimming took 2 bases from V and 3 from J; bases not matched to a gene: 4. The CDR3 has 15 amino acids. The DNA of the CDR3 is TGTGCCAGCAGTTACCACAGGGGGCCTTACACTGAAGCTTTCTTT. Its translation is CASSYHRGPYTEAFF.

V gene TRBV7-9 combines with J gene TRBJ1-1; the D gene is possibly TRBD1 (5 bases). The CDR3 runs 14 residues. Germline V gene data show CDR1 as SEHNR and CDR2 as FQNEAQ (reference sequence). V was cut by 5 bases and J by 1 base, with 11 bases left in between. The CDR3 coding sequence is TGTGCCAGCAGCCCTATTGACAGGAACACTGAAGCTTTCTTT. Its protein product is CASSPIDRNTEAFF.

This chain connects TRBV11-2 to TRBJ2-7; D perhaps matches TRBD1 (6 bases). This CDR3 region has 15 residues. Between the trimmed V and J ends, which lost 6 bases and 2 bases, there was a span of 17 bases. Germline V gene lookup returns CDR1 SGHAT and CDR2 FQNNGV. The CDR3 coding sequence is TGTGCCAGCAGTTTCCAAGGGGGAACTACCTACGAGCAGTACTTC. It is translated as CASSFQGGTTYEQYF.

J is TRBJ1-3 and V is TRBV4-1; D is undetermined. The CDR3 has 18 amino acids. The germline gives CDR1 MGHRA, CDR2 YSYEKL. Trimming took 5 bases from V and 0 from J, leaving 20 bases between them. The CDR3 coding sequence is TGCGCCAGCAGCGCAAGCGGGGAGGCACCGCTCTCTGGAAACACCATATATTTT. It translates to CASSASGEAPLSGNTIYF.